Listed below are T cell receptor beta chains from one sample, sequenced in a study of OX40 agonist ivuxolimab in advanced cancers. Assay used: immunoSEQ multiplex PCR; TCRdb lists only in-frame clones, some missing. The table includes roughly 86,000 clones, around 90% detected once. The specimen comprised CD4+ or CD8+ T cells sorted from blood, sampled in a trial of the OX40 agonist ivuxolimab. The receptors stem from an adult with an advanced solid tumor such as melanoma, head and neck, liver or kidney cancer. CDR3s include the opening cysteine and the closing phenylalanine or tryptophan. A D gene is named only where the DNA matches it firmly. Not all rows give a size; the values are once, few, many and, for expanded clones, a class.

TRBV25-1,TRBJ2-7,once,-,CASSEGGASDTYEQYF,TGTGCCAGCAGTGAAGGTGGAGCTAGCGATACCTACGAGCAGTACTTC
TRBV14,TRBJ2-7,-,-,CASSQQGEQYF,TGTGCCAGCAGCCAGCAGGGTGAGCAGTACTTC
TRBV6-5,TRBJ1-2,-,-,CASSYSFQGRLGYTF,TGTGCCAGCAGTTACTCGTTTCAGGGTCGTCTCGGCTACACCTTC
TRBV5-6,TRBJ2-7,-,TRBD2,CASSYSGGNFYEQYF,TGTGCCAGCAGCTACTCGGGGGGGAACTTCTACGAGCAGTACTTC
TRBV4-1,TRBJ1-5,-,-,CASSQDRNVNQPQHF,TGCGCCAGCAGCCAAGATAGGAACGTCAATCAGCCCCAGCATTTT
TRBV7-2,TRBJ2-1,-,TRBD2,CASSLGAGGINEQFF,TGTGCCAGCAGCTTAGGAGCGGGGGGTATCAATGAGCAGTTCTTC
TRBV5-1,TRBJ2-5,-,-,CASALMDTQETQYF,TGCGCCAGCGCTCTGATGGACACACAAGAGACCCAGTACTTC
TRBV6-5,TRBJ2-7,-,TRBD1,CASSYSGQISEQYF,TGTGCCAGCAGTTACTCGGGACAGATAAGCGAGCAGTACTTC
TRBV7-9,TRBJ1-1,-,TRBD1,CASSSPGQGGLTEAFF,TGTGCCAGCAGCTCGCCTGGACAGGGAGGACTCACTGAAGCTTTCTTT
TRBV7-9,TRBJ2-3,-,TRBD2,CASSRRGTSGSDTQYF,TGTGCCAGCAGCCGGCGAGGGACTAGCGGGTCAGATACGCAGTATTTT
TRBV9,TRBJ1-2,-,-,CASSVGVGLNYGYTF,TGTGCCAGCAGCGTAGGGGTAGGGTTAAACTATGGCTACACCTTC
TRBV18,TRBJ2-1,-,TRBD2,CASSLGLGGYNEQFF,TGTGCCAGCTCACTGGGATTGGGGGGGTACAATGAGCAGTTCTTC
TRBV19,TRBJ1-1,-,-,CASSSRRGNTEAFF,TGTGCCAGTAGTAGTCGCAGGGGAAACACTGAAGCTTTCTTT
TRBV4-2,TRBJ1-1,-,TRBD1,CASSWGQHTEAFF,TGTGCCAGCAGTTGGGGACAGCACACTGAAGCTTTCTTT
TRBV28,TRBJ2-7,once,TRBD1,CASRAGQGWNEQYF,TGTGCCAGCAGGGCCGGACAGGGGTGGAACGAGCAGTACTTC
TRBV19,TRBJ1-5,-,-,CASSIGQNNQPQHF,TGTGCCAGTAGTATAGGACAGAACAATCAGCCCCAGCATTTT
TRBV7-3,TRBJ2-6,-,-,CASGLAGANVLTF,TGTGCCAGCGGATTGGCAGGGGCCAACGTCCTGACTTTC
TRBV6-1,TRBJ1-5,-,-,CCPKPQHF,TGTTGTCCGAAGCCCCAGCATTTT
TRBV29-1,TRBJ2-5,-,TRBD1,CSVARQGDRQETQYF,TGCAGCGTCGCGCGACAGGGGGATAGGCAAGAGACCCAGTACTTC
TRBV4-3,TRBJ1-2,-,-,CASSQDWGTDSDYGYTF,TGCGCCAGCAGCCAAGATTGGGGTACAGACAGCGACTATGGCTACACCTTC
TRBV6-1,TRBJ1-1,-,-,CASSATVNTEAFF,TGTGCCAGCAGCGCTACTGTGAACACTGAAGCTTTCTTT
TRBV19,TRBJ1-3,-,-,CASSIDSSGNTIYF,TGTGCCAGTAGTATCGACAGCTCTGGAAACACCATATATTTT
TRBV13,TRBJ2-5,-,-,CASSLTETQYF,TGTGCCAGCAGCTTAACGGAGACCCAGTACTTC
TRBV28,TRBJ2-7,-,TRBD1,CASSLSWTGFLEQYF,TGTGCCAGCAGTTTATCCTGGACAGGGTTCCTCGAGCAGTACTTC
TRBV5-1,TRBJ2-2,-,-,CASSLAQVEPTGELFF,TGCGCCAGCAGCTTGGCTCAGGTTGAACCCACCGGGGAGCTGTTTTTT
TRBV19,TRBJ2-3,-,TRBD1,CASSQGAVTDTQYF,TGTGCCAGTAGCCAGGGGGCTGTTACAGATACGCAGTATTTT
TRBV7-2,TRBJ2-3,-,-,CASSFTDTQYF,TGTGCCAGCAGCTTCACAGATACGCAGTATTTT
TRBV5-1,TRBJ2-5,few,-,CASHGEETQYF,TGCGCCAGCCACGGGGAAGAGACCCAGTACTTC
TRBV7-9,TRBJ1-1,-,-,CASSLGQNTEAFF,TGTGCCAGCAGCTTAGGGCAGAACACTGAAGCTTTCTTT